The 27 T cell receptor beta chains reported below all come from one sample, sequenced in a study of T cells in Graves' hyperthyroidism and ophthalmopathy. Amplified regions were TCR beta CDR3 sequences from RNA transcripts. First-round RT-PCR of the TCR CDR3 relied on the HTBI primer set. TCRdb redid the calling of the multiplex PCR reads with MiXCR, one entry per CDR3 protein. This table holds roughly 750,000 distinct CDR3 sequences, about 15% found once. The sample comprised blood. These receptors originate from a man aged 18 to 29 with Graves' hyperthyroidism.

In this sample, this clonotype turned up a few times. This chain joins TRBV19 and TRBJ2-2, with D unclear. V lost 5 bases, J lost 4 bases, and 14 bases lay in between. CDR3 size: 15 residues. Germline V gene data show CDR1 as LNHDA and CDR2 as SQIVND (reference sequence). The CDR3, as DNA: TGTGCCAGTAGTGGGTTTGGCCGGACCACCGGGGAGCTGTTTTTT. It is translated as CASSGFGRTTGELFF.

This clonotype was seen repeatedly, ten times or more. The gene calls are TRBV28 and TRBJ2-5, with D tentatively TRBD1 (5 bases). Trimming cost V 6 bases and J 0 bases, with 8 bases left between them. Germline assignment: CDR1 MDHEN and CDR2 SYDVKM. The CDR3 is made up of 13 amino acids. The CDR3, as DNA: TGTGCCAGCAGCCACAGGAACCAAGAGACCCAGTACTTC. It codes for CASSHRNQETQYF.

V gene TRBV19 combines with J gene TRBJ2-3; D remains unclear. The CDR3 covers 15 residues. V was trimmed by 4 bases and J by 5 bases, leaving 16 bases between them. Germline V gene data show CDR1 as LNHDA and CDR2 as SQIVND (reference sequence). CDR3 loop: CASSTLRKQRDTQYF. DNA for the CDR3: TGTGCCAGTAGTACGCTTCGAAAGCAGAGAGATACGCAGTATTTT.

This clonotype was seen more than once but under ten times. The chain joins TRBV3-1 to TRBJ1-6, with D tentatively TRBD1 (6 bases). The CDR3 runs 16 residues. Germline lookup yields CDR1 LGHDT and CDR2 YNNKEL (reference sequence). Trimming stripped 0 bases from V and 7 bases from J, with 13 bases between. Here the CDR3 DNA reads TGTGCCAGCAGCCAAGAGATTAGCGGGACAAATTCACCCCTCCACTTT. Protein: CASSQEISGTNSPLHF.

This clonotype appeared a single time. The chain combines TRBV7-8 with TRBJ2-3, with 13 bases fitting TRBD2. Germline V gene sequence: CDR1 SGHVS, CDR2 FQNEAQ. V shed 5 bases, J shed 4 bases, and the junction held 6 bases outside the gene matches. The CDR3 loop spans 16 amino acids. The CDR3 DNA sequence: TGTGCCAGCAGCCACTGGACTAGCGGGAGCGCAGATACGCAGTATTTT. It translates to CASSHWTSGSADTQYF. Full variable domain (outside the CDR3, taken from reference TRBV7-8 and TRBJ2-3): GAGVSQSPRYKVAKRGQDVALRCDPISGHVSLFWYQQALGQGPEFLTYFQNEAQLDKSGLPSDRFFAERPEGSVSTLKIQRTQQEDSAVYLCASSHWTSGSADTQYFGPGTRLTVL.

The genes are TRBV20-1 and TRBJ2-7; 9 bases fit TRBD2. The CDR3 contains 14 residues. Looked up from germline, CDR1 is DFQATT and CDR2 is SNEGSKA (reference sequence). Trimming removed 6 bases from V and 7 bases from J; junction bases left unmatched: 13. The DNA for the CDR3 is TGCAGTGCGGGGAGGGCTAGCGGGAATGAGGAGCAGTACTTC. This sequence encodes CSAGRASGNEEQYF.

This clonotype has at least ten counts. This chain uses TRBV10-3 with TRBJ1-1; 9 bases line up with TRBD1. CDR1 is ENHRY and CDR2 is SYGVKD in the germline V gene. Trimming cost V 4 bases and J 1 base; bases outside gene matches: 4. The CDR3 totals 15 residues. The CDR3: CAISGGQGWNTEAFF. As DNA, the CDR3 is TGTGCCATCAGTGGGGGACAGGGTTGGAACACTGAAGCTTTCTTT.

This clonotype was picked up many times. The chain is built from TRBV28 and TRBJ1-2; TRBD1 might be the D (5 bases). The germline V and J ends were trimmed by 5 bases and 2 bases, with 12 bases remaining between them. CDR3 length: 14 amino acids. Germline lookup yields CDR1 MDHEN and CDR2 SYDVKM. CDR3 DNA sequence: TGTGCCAGCAGTGACCGGGACGTCAACTATGGCTACACCTTC. Its protein is CASSDRDVNYGYTF.

The V gene is TRBV27, the J gene TRBJ2-1; 8 nucleotides align to TRBD1. V lost 6 bases and J lost 6; bases outside the gene matches: 10. There are 15 residues in the CDR3. Germline CDR1 is MNHEY and CDR2 is SMNVEV (reference sequence). The CDR3 bases are TGTGCCAGCAGATTTACAGGGGGGCTTTTCAATGAGCAGTTCTTC. Translating it yields CASRFTGGLFNEQFF.

This clonotype came up many times. The chain uses TRBV20-1 and TRBJ1-1, with D hard to call. V shed 6 bases and J shed 2 bases, with 16 bases lying between them. CDR1 DFQATT and CDR2 SNEGSKA come from the germline V gene (reference sequence). The CDR3 contains 14 residues. Written as DNA, the CDR3 is TGCAGTGCCCGACCGCACGGCAGTAACACTGAAGCTTTCTTT. This sequence encodes CSARPHGSNTEAFF.

This clonotype was counted many times. The V call is TRBV20-1, the J call TRBJ2-1; possible D gene TRBD2, 6 bases. CDR3 length equals 13 residues. V was clipped by 0 bases and J by 7 bases, with 10 bases between them. Germline V lookup: CDR1 DFQATT, CDR2 SNEGSKA (reference sequence). CDR3 in DNA: TGCAGTGCTAGAGACGGGAGAGGTAATGAGCAGTTCTTC. Its protein is CSARDGRGNEQFF.

This clonotype came up a few times. The rearrangement joins TRBV7-2 to TRBJ1-6; D is unclear. This CDR3 has 13 residues. CDR1 is SGHTA and CDR2 is FQGNSA in the germline V gene. V was shortened by 3 bases and J by 6 bases, with 6 bases between the two germline ends. CDR3 loop: CASSFAPNSPLHF. The CDR3 nucleotides are TGTGCCAGCAGCTTCGCCCCTAATTCACCCCTCCACTTT.

This clonotype occurred a few times. This rearrangement joins TRBV7-9 to TRBJ1-2; maybe TRBD1 (5 bases). V lost 5 bases and J lost 6, with 13 bases in between. The CDR3 has 13 residues. Per germline, CDR1 SEHNR and CDR2 FQNEAQ (reference sequence). The CDR3 sequence: CASSVQGVDGYTF. The CDR3 DNA sequence: TGTGCCAGCAGCGTCCAGGGTGTTGATGGCTACACCTTC.

The rearrangement links TRBV6-2 or TRBV6-3 to TRBJ1-6, with 10 nucleotides matching TRBD1. This CDR3 comprises 16 residues. The V segment lost 2 bases and the J segment 10 bases; nucleotides outside the gene matches: 8. Germline CDR1 and CDR2: MNHEY and SVGEGT. CDR3 bases: TGTGCCAGCAGTTACAACTGGGACAGGGGATGGTCACCCCTCCACTTT. Protein: CASSYNWDRGWSPLHF.

This clonotype showed up many times. The chain joins TRBV10-1 to TRBJ1-6, with D unclear. V lost 7 bases and J 9 bases, leaving 7 bases between the germline ends. CDR1 and CDR2 from the germline V gene are WNHNN and SYGVQD (reference sequence). The CDR3 covers 11 residues. The CDR3 DNA is TGCGCCAGCAACTTGGGTTCACCCCTCCACTTT. This translates into CASNLGSPLHF.

This chain joins TRBV9 and TRBJ2-5; TRBD1 matches 8 bases. This CDR3 has 15 residues. J was trimmed by 1 base and V by 4 bases; bases with no gene match: 6. Germline V lookup: CDR1 SGDLS, CDR2 YYNGEE. This CDR3 reads CASSFSGGSQETQYF. The CDR3 DNA reads TGTGCCAGCAGCTTTTCAGGGGGCTCCCAAGAGACCCAGTACTTC.

The J gene is TRBJ2-1, the V gene TRBV27; 11 nucleotides match TRBD2. The trim removed 5 bases at V and 8 bases at J, leaving 14 bases unmatched. Germline V CDR1 and CDR2: MNHEY, SMNVEV (reference sequence). The length of the CDR3 is 17 residues. In DNA form, the CDR3 reads TGTGCCAGCAGTCCCATCATCACTAGCGGGAGTCTCCATGAGCAGTTCTTC. Translation gives CASSPIITSGSLHEQFF.

The gene calls are TRBV12-3 or TRBV12-4 and TRBJ2-7, with 10 bases identical to TRBD1. J lost 5 bases, V lost 5 bases, and 6 bases had no gene match. The CDR3 has 14 residues. The CDR3, as DNA: TGTGCCAGCAGTATAACCGGGACAGGGGACGAGCAGTACTTC. This codes for CASSITGTGDEQYF.

This clonotype was detected a few times. J is TRBJ2-3 and V is TRBV14, with 8 positions matching TRBD2. In germline, CDR1 is SGHDN, CDR2 FVKESK. This CDR3 is built from 14 residues. V was pared by 5 bases and J by 4 bases, with 5 bases of the junction left unmatched. Here the CDR3 reads CASSKRERADTQYF. The CDR3 DNA follows: TGTGCCAGCAGCAAGCGGGAGCGCGCAGATACGCAGTATTTT.

This clonotype was found many times. J is TRBJ2-7 and V is TRBV7-9; no firm D call. The V gene's germline CDR1 is SEHNR and CDR2 FQNEAQ (reference sequence). Deletions cut 2 bases from V and 1 base from J, with 9 bases between. The CDR3 sequence is 14 residues long. The CDR3 protein is CASSLSFGSYEQYF. CDR3 coding DNA: TGTGCCAGCAGCTTATCCTTTGGTTCCTACGAGCAGTACTTC. Supplemented by reference TRBV7-9 and TRBJ2-7, the full variable domain reads DTGVSQNPRHKITKRGQNVTFRCDPISEHNRLYWYRQTLGQGPEFLTYFQNEAQLEKSRLLSDRFSAERPKGSFSTLEIQRTEQGDSAMYLCASSLSFGSYEQYFGPGTRLTVT.

This clonotype was seen a few times. This chain joins TRBV30 and TRBJ2-2; tentative D call: TRBD2 (6 bases). The CDR3 loop spans 15 amino acids. V was trimmed by 3 bases and J by 0 bases, leaving 11 bases between them. The germline gives CDR1 GTSNPN, CDR2 SVGIG (reference sequence). CDR3: CAWRAGLPNTGELFF. DNA of the CDR3: TGTGCCTGGAGGGCGGGACTCCCGAACACCGGGGAGCTGTTTTTT.

The J gene is TRBJ2-3, the V gene TRBV20-1; possible D gene TRBD2, 5 bases. There are 13 residues in the CDR3. Per the germline V gene, CDR1 is DFQATT and CDR2 is SNEGSKA (reference sequence). V lost 6 bases and J 2 bases, leaving 12 bases between the germline ends. CDR3 DNA: TGCAGTGCCAAGGACTCCTACACAGATACGCAGTATTTT. As protein: CSAKDSYTDTQYF.

This clonotype has at least ten counts. V and J are TRBV12-3 or TRBV12-4 and TRBJ2-1; D is ambiguous. Deletions cut 7 bases from V and 10 bases from J, with 11 bases between. The CDR3 runs to 11 residues. CDR3 DNA sequence: TGTGCCAGCATAAATAACGTAGAGCAGTTCTTC. This codes for CASINNVEQFF.

This clonotype was counted ten times or more. V and J are TRBV18 and TRBJ2-3, with D possibly being TRBD2 (6 bases). Trimming cost V 3 bases and J 3 bases, with 13 bases left between them. This CDR3 has 15 amino acids. CDR1 is KGHSH and CDR2 is LQKENI in the germline V gene. The chain's CDR3 is CASSPRLEETDTQYF. The CDR3 DNA is TGTGCCAGCTCACCTCGACTAGAGGAGACAGATACGCAGTATTTT.

Ten or more counts support this clonotype. The chain is built from TRBV28 and TRBJ2-7, with D hard to call. The CDR3 sequence is 14 residues long. V lost 4 bases and J lost 5, with 15 bases in between. Germline V gene lookup returns CDR1 MDHEN and CDR2 SYDVKM. The CDR3 DNA sequence: TGTGCCAGCAGTTCTCGGACCGACTCGAACGAGCAGTACTTC. This encodes CASSSRTDSNEQYF.

A few counts support this clonotype. The chain uses TRBV7-9 and TRBJ2-3, with 11 bases identical to TRBD2. With V trimmed by 5 bases and J by 4 bases, 11 bases remained unmatched. CDR3 length: 17 residues. Germline CDR1 is SEHNR and CDR2 is FQNEAQ (reference sequence). The CDR3 loop reads CASSLQIYSGRADTQYF. For the CDR3, the DNA is TGTGCCAGCAGCCTCCAGATCTATAGCGGGAGGGCAGATACGCAGTATTTT. The entire variable domain, with the rest obtained from reference TRBV7-9 and TRBJ2-3, is as follows: DTGVSQNPRHKITKRGQNVTFRCDPISEHNRLYWYRQTLGQGPEFLTYFQNEAQLEKSRLLSDRFSAERPKGSFSTLEIQRTEQGDSAMYLCASSLQIYSGRADTQYFGPGTRLTVL.

The J gene is TRBJ2-1, the V gene TRBV7-9; the match to TRBD2 covers 8 bases. Germline trimming cut 6 bases from V and 2 bases from J; bases unmatched to any gene: 9. Germline V CDR1 and CDR2: SEHNR, FQNEAQ (reference sequence). There are 16 residues in the CDR3. The CDR3 DNA reads as TGTGCCAGCAGTCCTGGCGGGACTAGAGCCTACAATGAGCAGTTCTTC. It codes for CASSPGGTRAYNEQFF.